The present T cell receptor beta chain was sequenced within a study of cytomegalovirus exposure and HLA in healthy donors. At the level of the study: Across a few hundred genotyped donors, around 82% landed in the Caucasian-associated ancestry cluster.

V was cut by 6 bases and J by 9 bases, with 17 bases left in between. Germline loops: CDR1 SGHRS, CDR2 YFSETQ. This CDR3 is built from 13 residues. Both 60 Vbeta primers and 13 Jbeta primers went into the PCR. Clones were read by immunoSEQ multiplex PCR, and TCRdb kept only the in-frame ones, dropping some. Among about 98,000 clones listed, 80% to 90% were seen once. The receptor's source is a man aged 40-55 years in good health and CMV-seronegative. Material for sequencing was PBMCs. V gene TRBV5-1 combines with J gene TRBJ2-3; D unclear. CDR3 nucleotide sequence: TGCGCCAGCACCGAGATCGGTTTCCCCACGCAGTATTTT. This codes for CASTEIGFPTQYF.